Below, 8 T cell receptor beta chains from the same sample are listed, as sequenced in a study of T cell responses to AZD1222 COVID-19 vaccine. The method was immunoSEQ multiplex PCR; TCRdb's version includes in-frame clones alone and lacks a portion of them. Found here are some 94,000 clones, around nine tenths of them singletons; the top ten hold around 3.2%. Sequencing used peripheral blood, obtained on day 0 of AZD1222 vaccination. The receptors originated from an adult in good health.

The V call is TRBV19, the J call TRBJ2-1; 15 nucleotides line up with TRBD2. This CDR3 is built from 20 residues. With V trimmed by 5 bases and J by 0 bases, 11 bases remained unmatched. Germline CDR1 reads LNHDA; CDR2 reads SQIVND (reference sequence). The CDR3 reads CASSLRTSGGAISSYNEQFF. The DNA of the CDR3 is TGTGCCAGTAGTCTGCGGACTAGCGGGGGGGCTATAAGCTCCTACAATGAGCAGTTCTTC. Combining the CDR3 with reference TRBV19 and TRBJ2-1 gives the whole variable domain DGGITQSPKYLFRKEGQNVTLSCEQNLNHDAMYWYRQDPGQGLRLIYYSQIVNDFQKGDIAEGYSVSREKKESFPLTVTSAQKNPTAFYLCASSLRTSGGAISSYNEQFFGPGTRLTVL.

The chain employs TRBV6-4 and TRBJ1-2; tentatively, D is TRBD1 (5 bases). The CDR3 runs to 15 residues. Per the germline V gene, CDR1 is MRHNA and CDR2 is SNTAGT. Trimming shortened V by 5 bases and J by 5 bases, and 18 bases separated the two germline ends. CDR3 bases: TGTGCCAGCAGTCCTGAGGCAGGGAAGAAGTATGGCTACACCTTC. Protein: CASSPEAGKKYGYTF.

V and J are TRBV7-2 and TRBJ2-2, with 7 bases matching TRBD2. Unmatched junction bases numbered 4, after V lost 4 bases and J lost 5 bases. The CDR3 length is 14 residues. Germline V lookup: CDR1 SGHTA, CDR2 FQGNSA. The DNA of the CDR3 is TGTGCCAGCAGCTATCTAGCGGCAACCGGGGAGCTGTTTTTT. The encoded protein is CASSYLAATGELFF.

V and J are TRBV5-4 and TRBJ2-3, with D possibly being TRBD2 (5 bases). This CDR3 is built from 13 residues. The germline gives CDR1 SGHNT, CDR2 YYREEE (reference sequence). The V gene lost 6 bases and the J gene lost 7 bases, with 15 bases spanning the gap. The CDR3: CASTPRSGNTQYF. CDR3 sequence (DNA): TGTGCCAGCACCCCCCGGTCGGGGAATACGCAGTATTTT. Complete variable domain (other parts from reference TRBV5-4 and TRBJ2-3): ETGVTQSPTHLIKTRGQQVTLRCSSQSGHNTVSWYQQALGQGPQFIFQYYREEENGRGNFPPRFSGLQFPNYSSELNVNALELDDSALYLCASTPRSGNTQYFGPGTRLTVL.

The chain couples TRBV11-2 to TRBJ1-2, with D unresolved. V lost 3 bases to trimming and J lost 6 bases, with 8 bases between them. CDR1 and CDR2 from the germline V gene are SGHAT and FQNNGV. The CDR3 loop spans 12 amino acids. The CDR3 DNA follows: TGTGCCAGCAGCTTTTCGGGGAATGGCTACACCTTC. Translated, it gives CASSFSGNGYTF.

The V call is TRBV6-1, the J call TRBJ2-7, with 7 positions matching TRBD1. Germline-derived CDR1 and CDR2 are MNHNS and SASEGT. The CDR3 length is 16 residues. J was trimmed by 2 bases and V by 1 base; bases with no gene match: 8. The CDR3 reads CASSEGQGQRPYEQYV. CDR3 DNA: TGTGCCAGCAGTGAAGGTCAGGGACAGCGCCCCTACGAGCAGTACGTC.

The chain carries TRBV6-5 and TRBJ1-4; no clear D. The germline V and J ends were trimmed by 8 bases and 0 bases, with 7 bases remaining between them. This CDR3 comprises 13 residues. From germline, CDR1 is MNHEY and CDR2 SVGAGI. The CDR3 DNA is TGTGCCAGCGCGCCGACAACTAATGAAAAACTGTTTTTT. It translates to CASAPTTNEKLFF.

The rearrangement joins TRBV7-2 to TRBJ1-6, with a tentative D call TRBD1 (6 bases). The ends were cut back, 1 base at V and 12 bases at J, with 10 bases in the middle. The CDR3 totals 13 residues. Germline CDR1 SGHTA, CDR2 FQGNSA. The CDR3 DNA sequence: TGTGCCAGCAGCTTAGGGGAACAGGGACCCCTCCACTTT. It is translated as CASSLGEQGPLHF.